One T cell receptor (beta chain) is described in this entry. The antigen is unknown. These data come from a study of OX40 agonist ivuxolimab in advanced cancers. Turning to the study itself: Patients undergoing dose escalation presented with hepatocellular carcinoma, melanoma, renal cell or head and neck cancer. Patients achieving partial responses numbered three: one hepatocellular carcinoma case and two cutaneous melanoma cases.

CDR1 and CDR2 (germline): MNHEY, SMNVEV (reference sequence). V gave up 7 bases and J gave up 7 bases, with 11 bases separating them. The CDR3 has 12 amino acids. Points from the study as a whole: At doses 0.1 to 3.0 mg/kg, CD4+ and CD8+ clones expanded.

Repertoires were generated with immunoSEQ multiplex PCR, while TCRdb's copy carries only in-frame clones and drops some. The sample includes around 70,000 clones, 85% of them seen just once. The specimen was CD4+ or CD8+ T cells sorted from blood, collected in a trial of the OX40 agonist ivuxolimab. The origin of this receptor is an adult with an advanced solid tumor such as melanoma, head and neck, liver or kidney cancer. The chain links TRBV27 to TRBJ1-5; the D is unclear. CDR3 amino acids: CASTSRGQPQHF. CDR3 nucleotide sequence: TGTGCCAGCACCTCACGGGGACAGCCCCAGCATTTT.